This TCR beta chain was found in a study of shared clonotypes between healthy human individuals. Whole-study results and caveats: Sharing of clonotypes among donors was expected to vary with sequencing depth. Donor scarcity curtailed the genetic and exposure-history diversity represented herein.

This was a deep-level run. Profiling relied on immunoSEQ multiplex PCR, and the TCRdb table lists in-frame clones only, not all of them. Here the sample spans about 560,000 clones, just over 75% being singletons. Those who donated were healthy HIV-negative adults, with no recent acute infections or vaccinations reported. A word on this clone: Its target is unknown.

V lost 0 bases and J lost 0; bases outside the gene matches: 20. The CDR3 length is 23 residues. Germline lookup yields CDR1 LNHNV and CDR2 YYDKDF (reference sequence). Input material: PBMCs. This chain uses TRBV15 with TRBJ1-3; TRBD1 agrees at 10 bases. This receptor was obtained from a woman aged 40 to 50 in good health. Some clones in this sample may be carry-over from other donors' samples. CDR3 protein: CATSRDHHWGQGTAILSGNTIYF. The CDR3 DNA follows: TGTGCCACCAGCAGAGATCATCATTGGGGACAGGGGACAGCAATCCTCTCTGGAAACACCATATATTTT.